The 19 T cell receptor beta chains in this list originate from one sample, sequenced in a study of shared clonotypes between healthy human individuals (dated by TCRdb to 2018 to 2021). The library was prepared using the immunoSEQ multiplex PCR assay. TCRdb took this table from immuneACCESS and kept in-frame rearrangements with V and J called. Such tables lack part of the clones; where checked against another copy, unresolved V genes explain under half of the gap, and the rest is unexplained. Across this sample there are about 2 million clones, with approximately 94% seen only once. The ten largest clonotypes hold roughly 1.1% of the sample. CD8 naive samples consisted of CD45RO-negative cells that were positively selected for CCR7, yielding a CD45RA+CCR7+ population without TemRA cells. Sequenced input: naive CD8+ T cells sorted from blood. Interpreted using the paper, the cell subset or site label stands for: CD45RA+CCR7+. Receptors were obtained from a young man in good health.

Only one count was recorded for this clone. The chain employs TRBV19 and TRBJ1-1; D unresolved. Trimming shortened V by 5 bases and J by 1 base, and 17 bases separated the two germline ends. The CDR3 totals 16 residues. Germline V gene data show CDR1 as LNHDA and CDR2 as SQIVND (reference sequence). The CDR3 here is CASSDTEEQPNTEAFF. CDR3 DNA: TGTGCCAGTAGTGACACTGAGGAACAGCCGAACACTGAAGCTTTCTTT.

Of note for this clone: At one of its ends the junction is not consistent with the germline gene, which may arise from a read error. The rearrangement uses TRBV10-3 and TRBJ1-1; D is possibly TRBD1 (5 bases). Germline V gene sequence: CDR1 ENHRY, CDR2 SYGVKD. The CDR3 sequence is 13 residues long. The CDR3 sequence: CATSRTSNTEAFF. As DNA, the CDR3 is TGTGCCACCAGTCGGACATCGAACACTGAAGCTTTCTTT.

The CDR3 region is CASSRQGSIEAFF. The CDR3 DNA reads TGTGCCAGCAGCAGACAGGGAAGTATTGAAGCTTTCTTT. The rearrangement uses TRBV7-9 and TRBJ1-1; TRBD1 aligns across 7 bases. The V gene end was trimmed by 5 bases and the J gene end by 7 bases; junction bases not matched to a gene: 7. Germline-derived CDR1 and CDR2 are SEHNR and FQNEAQ (reference sequence). The CDR3 is 13 amino acids.

The chain couples TRBV4-1 to TRBJ1-1, with D hard to call. The CDR3 has 15 residues. CDR1 MGHRA and CDR2 YSYEKL come from the germline V gene. V lost 4 bases, J lost 0 bases, and 12 bases lay in between. CDR3 sequence reads: CASSLLGGMNTEAFF. For the CDR3, the DNA is TGCGCCAGCAGCCTCTTAGGCGGCATGAACACTGAAGCTTTCTTT.

This sequence joins TRBV5-1 and TRBJ2-1; 12 bases map to TRBD2. Germline CDR1 reads SGHRS; CDR2 reads YFSETQ. The CDR3 has 17 amino acids. The V gene end was trimmed by 3 bases and the J gene end by 7 bases; junction bases not matched to a gene: 11. As DNA, the CDR3 is TGCGCCAGCAGCTACCGACTAGCGGGAGTACCCCAAAATGAGCAGTTCTTC. Translation: CASSYRLAGVPQNEQFF. The full variable domain, with the rest looked up from reference TRBV5-1 and TRBJ2-1, is KAGVTQTPRYLIKTRGQQVTLSCSPISGHRSVSWYQQTPGQGLQFLFEYFSETQRNKGNFPGRFSGRQFSNSRSEMNVSTLELGDSALYLCASSYRLAGVPQNEQFFGPGTRLTVL.

This clone was recorded once. V and J are TRBV5-6 and TRBJ2-1; TRBD2 aligns across 8 bases. After removal of 5 bases from V and 8 bases from J, the junction contained 21 bases not matched to a gene. Per germline, CDR1 SGHDT and CDR2 YYEEEE. The CDR3 sequence is 18 residues long. The CDR3 bases are TGTGCCAGCAGTCCTTCTATTAGCGGGATGGGCCTAGTCGATGAGCAGTTCTTC. Translated, it gives CASSPSISGMGLVDEQFF. Together with reference TRBV5-6 and TRBJ2-1, the CDR3 gives the full variable domain: DAGVTQSPTHLIKTRGQQVTLRCSPKSGHDTVSWYQQALGQGPQFIFQYYEEEERQRGNFPDRFSGHQFPNYSSELNVNALLLGDSALYLCASSPSISGMGLVDEQFFGPGTRLTVL.

The chain recombines TRBV4-1 with TRBJ1-2; maybe TRBD1 (5 bases). Germline V gene sequence: CDR1 MGHRA, CDR2 YSYEKL. This CDR3 contains 14 residues. The V end was cut by 1 base, the J end by 7 bases, with 13 bases between. DNA of the CDR3: TGCGCCAGCAGCCAAGTGGGGGGAGGCTCTGGCTACACCTTC. It specifies CASSQVGGGSGYTF.

This chain joins TRBV7-2 and TRBJ2-1; tentative D call: TRBD2 (7 bases). Per the germline V gene, CDR1 is SGHTA and CDR2 is FQGNSA. V lost 2 bases to trimming and J lost 8 bases, with 16 bases between them. The CDR3 extends over 15 amino acids. CDR3: CASSLLAGANYEQFF. The CDR3 region has the DNA TGTGCCAGCAGCTTATTGGCGGGGGCGAATTATGAGCAGTTCTTC.

The chain carries TRBV6-6 and TRBJ2-7, with TRBD2 matching 9 bases. CDR1 is MNHNY and CDR2 is SVGAGI in the germline V gene (reference sequence). The CDR3 has 15 residues. J lost 4 bases, V lost 5 bases, and 9 bases had no gene match. The chain's CDR3 is CASSSLSGSGYEQYF. CDR3 DNA sequence: TGTGCCAGCAGTAGTCTTAGCGGGAGTGGGTACGAGCAGTACTTC.

The chain recombines TRBV18 with TRBJ2-7; D may match TRBD1 or TRBD2 (5 bases each). The CDR3 runs to 13 residues. Trimming removed 2 bases at V and 3 bases at J, with 8 bases between. Looked up from germline, CDR1 is KGHSH and CDR2 is LQKENI. In nucleotides, the CDR3 is TGTGCCAGCTCACCAGTGGGGGACTACGAGCAGTACTTC. Translation: CASSPVGDYEQYF.

The chain couples TRBV4-1 to TRBJ2-1; a possible D gene is TRBD2 (6 bases). The length of the CDR3 is 15 residues. Per the germline V gene, CDR1 is MGHRA and CDR2 is YSYEKL. V was shortened by 0 bases and J by 7 bases, with 13 bases between the two germline ends. The CDR3 here is CASSQDMHGGNEQFF. In DNA form, the CDR3 reads TGCGCCAGCAGCCAAGATATGCACGGGGGAAATGAGCAGTTCTTC.

The gene calls are TRBV5-1 and TRBJ2-5, with D hard to call. Germline values: CDR1 SGHRS, CDR2 YFSETQ. CDR3 length: 16 amino acids. V lost 0 bases and J 0 bases, leaving 12 bases between the germline ends. The CDR3 region is CASSLEAPWDQETQYF. Written as DNA, the CDR3 is TGCGCCAGCAGCTTGGAGGCACCCTGGGACCAAGAGACCCAGTACTTC.

The chain couples TRBV28 to TRBJ1-2, with D unresolved. Trimming took off 3 bases at V and 4 bases at J, with 9 bases between the two ends. Looked up from germline, CDR1 is MDHEN and CDR2 is SYDVKM. This CDR3 is built from 13 residues. DNA of the CDR3: TGTGCCAGCAGTTTTGAGCAGTCCTATGGCTACACCTTC. Encoded protein: CASSFEQSYGYTF.

The chain recombines TRBV4-1 with TRBJ2-7; the match to TRBD2 covers 9 bases. The CDR3 spans 15 residues. V gave up 2 bases and J gave up 4 bases; unmatched junction bases: 6. Germline CDR1 MGHRA, CDR2 YSYEKL. CDR3 in DNA: TGCGCCAGCAGCCAAACCCCTAGCGGGACGTACGAGCAGTACTTC. Translation gives CASSQTPSGTYEQYF.

This rearrangement joins TRBV7-2 to TRBJ2-7; weak D call: TRBD1 (5 bases). Trimming removed 6 bases at V and 2 bases at J, with 17 bases between. This CDR3 contains 15 residues. In germline, CDR1 is SGHTA, CDR2 FQGNSA. CDR3 in amino acids: CASSPPPTATYEQYF. The CDR3 DNA is TGTGCCAGCAGTCCCCCTCCGACAGCTACCTACGAGCAGTACTTC. The full variable domain, its missing parts supplied by reference TRBV7-2 and TRBJ2-7, is GAGVSQSPSNKVTEKGKDVELRCDPISGHTALYWYRQSLGQGLEFLIYFQGNSAPDKSGLPSDRFSAERTGGSVSTLTIQRTQQEDSAVYLCASSPPPTATYEQYFGPGTRLTVT.

The rearrangement uses TRBV4-3 and TRBJ1-1, with D maybe TRBD1 (6 bases). Trimming shortened V by 3 bases and J by 3 bases, and 14 bases separated the two germline ends. Germline assignment: CDR1 LGHNA and CDR2 YSLEER. This CDR3 contains 15 residues. CDR3 region: CASSQGQMTDTEAFF. In DNA form, the CDR3 reads TGCGCCAGCAGCCAGGGACAAATGACGGACACTGAAGCTTTCTTT.

The rearrangement joins TRBV28 to TRBJ2-7, with D hard to call. CDR1 and CDR2 from the germline V gene are MDHEN and SYDVKM. The V end lost 8 bases, the J end lost 5 bases, and 13 bases lay between the germline ends. The CDR3 length is 12 residues. CDR3 sequence (DNA): TGTGCCAGCCGAGGCAGTCTAAACGAGCAGTACTTC. This sequence encodes CASRGSLNEQYF.

V is TRBV5-4 and J is TRBJ2-3; 8 bases map to TRBD1. From germline, CDR1 is SGHNT and CDR2 YYREEE (reference sequence). The CDR3 is made up of 15 amino acids. V lost 2 bases and J lost 1; bases outside the gene matches: 3. The CDR3 spells CASSFRGRGTDTQYF. In DNA, the CDR3 is TGTGCCAGCAGCTTCAGGGGGCGTGGCACAGATACGCAGTATTTT.

A single count supports this clone. The CDR3 DNA reads as TGCGCCAGCACAGACGGGGACGGACTCTACAATGAGCAGTTCTTC. Its translation: CASTDGDGLYNEQFF. J is TRBJ2-1 and V is TRBV4-1; D may match TRBD1 or TRBD2 (5 bases each). Germline loops: CDR1 MGHRA, CDR2 YSYEKL. Trimming removed 7 bases from V and 3 bases from J, with 16 bases in between. This CDR3 region has 15 residues.